The present T cell receptor (beta chain) was sequenced within a study of blood T cell repertoires in COVID-19. Study-level background: Sites across the United States, Italy and Spain contributed samples from acute and convalescent COVID-19. Sources were T cells, B-cell-depleted T cells, or PBMCs; the material itself was cDNA or gDNA.

Original processing notes: Cell counts per sample came from amplifying reference gene primers. This table comes from immunoSEQ multiplex PCR, and its TCRdb copy is limited to in-frame clones, with some not included. Clone size and V and J calls were adopted from that table, with D and trimming inferred from the DNA. The sample carries roughly 100,000 clones, around 78% recorded once. This CDR3 spans 13 amino acids. After removal of 9 bases from V and 1 base from J, the junction contained 2 bases not matched to a gene. CDR1 and CDR2 (germline): LNHDA, SQIVND (reference sequence). The rearrangement joins TRBV19 to TRBJ2-3; 9 positions agree with TRBD1. This TCR came from a man older than 75 with COVID-19, enrolled during active disease. The specimen sequenced was peripheral blood. CDR3 in amino acids: CASRQGGTDTQYF. The CDR3 nucleotides are TGTGCCAGCAGACAGGGGGGCACAGATACGCAGTATTTT.